This TCR beta chain appears in the sequencing data of a study of regulatory T cells in long-lasting Graves disease. Whole-study context: Antithyroid drugs had been taken under 3 months by newly diagnosed Graves' patients.

According to the study, TCR beta libraries were built with iRepertoire HTBI primers and CDR3-region Arm-PCR. TCRdb processed the multiplex PCR reads anew with MiXCR; each CDR3 protein has one entry. The sample records hundreds of thousands of distinct CDR3 sequences, about 15% being singletons. Broader study findings: Newly diagnosed patients had higher TCR diversity than persistent Graves' patients did.

Ten or more counts support this clonotype. The antigen is not known. The time point here: newly diagnosed GD, antithyroid drugs for less than 3 months. PBMC-extracted RNA yielded the TCR library. Per the germline V gene, CDR1 is MDHEN and CDR2 is SYDVKM. V gave up 5 bases and J gave up 6 bases, with 10 bases separating them. The CDR3 sequence is 12 residues long. These records were also assigned to another study, of T cells in Graves' hyperthyroidism and ophthalmopathy. That investigation notes: Each diagnosis was grounded in clinical symptoms, serum thyroxine and TRAb, thyroid ultrasound, and orbital computed tomography. Also found in blood were most expanded thyroid clonotypes above 0.001.

The starting material was peripheral blood mononuclear cells (PBMCs), obtained at new diagnosis, from a patient treated with antithyroid drugs. The chain is built from TRBV28 and TRBJ1-2, with a tentative D call TRBD1 (5 bases). This sequence was found in a woman aged 30 to 39 with Graves disease. The CDR3 protein is CASSGLGDGYTF. CDR3 sequence (DNA): TGTGCCAGCAGTGGCCTGGGGGATGGCTACACCTTC.